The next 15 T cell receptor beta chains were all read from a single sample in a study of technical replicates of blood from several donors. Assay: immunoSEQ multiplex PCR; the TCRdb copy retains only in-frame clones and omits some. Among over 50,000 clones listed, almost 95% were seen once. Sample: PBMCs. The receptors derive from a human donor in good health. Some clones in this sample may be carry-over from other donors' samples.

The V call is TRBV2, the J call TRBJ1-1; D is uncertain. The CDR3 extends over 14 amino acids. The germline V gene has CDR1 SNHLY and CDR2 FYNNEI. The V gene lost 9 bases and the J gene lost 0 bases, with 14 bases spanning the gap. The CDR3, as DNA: TGTGCCAGTTCCCCGGAGCTTTTGAACACTGAAGCTTTCTTT. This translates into CASSPELLNTEAFF.

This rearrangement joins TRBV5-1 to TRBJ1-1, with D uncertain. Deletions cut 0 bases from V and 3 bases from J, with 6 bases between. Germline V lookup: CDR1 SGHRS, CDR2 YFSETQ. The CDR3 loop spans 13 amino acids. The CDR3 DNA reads TGCGCCAGCAGCTTGGACAGATACACTGAAGCTTTCTTT. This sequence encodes CASSLDRYTEAFF. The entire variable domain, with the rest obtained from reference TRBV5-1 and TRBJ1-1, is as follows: KAGVTQTPRYLIKTRGQQVTLSCSPISGHRSVSWYQQTPGQGLQFLFEYFSETQRNKGNFPGRFSGRQFSNSRSEMNVSTLELGDSALYLCASSLDRYTEAFFGQGTRLTVV.

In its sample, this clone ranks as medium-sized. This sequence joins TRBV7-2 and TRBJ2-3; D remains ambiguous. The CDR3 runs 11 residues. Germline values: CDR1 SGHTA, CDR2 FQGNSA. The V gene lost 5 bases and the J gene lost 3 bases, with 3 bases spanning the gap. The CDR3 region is CASSVTDTQYF. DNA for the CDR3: TGTGCCAGCAGCGTAACAGATACGCAGTATTTT.

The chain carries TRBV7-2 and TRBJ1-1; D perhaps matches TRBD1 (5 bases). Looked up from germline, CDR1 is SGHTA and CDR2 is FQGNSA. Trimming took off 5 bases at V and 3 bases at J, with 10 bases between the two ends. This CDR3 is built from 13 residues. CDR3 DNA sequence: TGTGCCAGCAGCCGCGACAGCCACACTGAAGCTTTCTTT. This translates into CASSRDSHTEAFF.

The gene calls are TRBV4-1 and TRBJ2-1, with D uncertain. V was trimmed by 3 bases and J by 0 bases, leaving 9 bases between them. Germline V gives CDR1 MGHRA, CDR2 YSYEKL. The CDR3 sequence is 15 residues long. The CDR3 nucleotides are TGCGCCAGCAGCCACCCGGTGAGCTCCTACAATGAGCAGTTCTTC. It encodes CASSHPVSSYNEQFF.

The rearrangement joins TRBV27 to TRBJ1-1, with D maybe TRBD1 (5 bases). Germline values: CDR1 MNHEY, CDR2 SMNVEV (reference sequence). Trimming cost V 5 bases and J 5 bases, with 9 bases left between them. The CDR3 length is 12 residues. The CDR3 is CASSPQGTEAFF. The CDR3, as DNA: TGTGCCAGCAGTCCCCAGGGTACTGAAGCTTTCTTT.

DNA for the CDR3: TGTGCCAGCAGCGCATACAGGGAAAACACTGAAGCTTTCTTT. Protein sequence: CASSAYRENTEAFF. The chain carries TRBV7-8 and TRBJ1-1; TRBD1 is a possible D gene (6 bases). With 5 bases removed from V and 2 bases from J, the gap between germline ends came to 12 bases. Germline-derived CDR1 and CDR2 are SGHVS and FQNEAQ. The CDR3 has 14 amino acids.

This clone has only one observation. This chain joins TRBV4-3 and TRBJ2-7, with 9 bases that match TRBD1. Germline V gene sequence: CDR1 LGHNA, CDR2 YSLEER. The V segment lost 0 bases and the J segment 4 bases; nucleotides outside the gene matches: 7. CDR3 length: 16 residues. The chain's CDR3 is CASSQDRGQGLYEQYF. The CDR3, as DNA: TGCGCCAGCAGCCAAGATAGGGGACAGGGTTTATACGAGCAGTACTTC.

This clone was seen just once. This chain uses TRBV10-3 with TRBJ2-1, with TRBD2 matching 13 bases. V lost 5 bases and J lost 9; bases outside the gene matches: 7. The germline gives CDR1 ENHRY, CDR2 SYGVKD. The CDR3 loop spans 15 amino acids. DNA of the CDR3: TGTGCCATCAGTCCAGGACTAGCGGGAGATAGTGAGCAGTTCTTC. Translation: CAISPGLAGDSEQFF.

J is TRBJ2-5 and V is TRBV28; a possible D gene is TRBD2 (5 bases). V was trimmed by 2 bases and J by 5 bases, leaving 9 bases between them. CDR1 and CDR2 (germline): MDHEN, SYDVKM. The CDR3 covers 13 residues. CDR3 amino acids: CASSLASLETQYF. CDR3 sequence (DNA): TGTGCCAGCAGTTTAGCTAGCTTGGAGACCCAGTACTTC.

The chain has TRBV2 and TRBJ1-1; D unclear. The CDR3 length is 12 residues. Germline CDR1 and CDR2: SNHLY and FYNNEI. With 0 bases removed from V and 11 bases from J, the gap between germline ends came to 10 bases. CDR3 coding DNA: TGTGCCAGCAGTGAAGCACACCTCCTTGCTTTCTTT. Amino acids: CASSEAHLLAFF.

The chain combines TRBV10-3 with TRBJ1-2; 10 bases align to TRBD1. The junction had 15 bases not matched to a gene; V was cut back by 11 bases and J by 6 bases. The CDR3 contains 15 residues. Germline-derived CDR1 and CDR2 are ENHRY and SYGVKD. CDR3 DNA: TGTGCCGTCGGCTTGGGACAGGGGTTCAACGATGGCTACACCTTC. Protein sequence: CAVGLGQGFNDGYTF.

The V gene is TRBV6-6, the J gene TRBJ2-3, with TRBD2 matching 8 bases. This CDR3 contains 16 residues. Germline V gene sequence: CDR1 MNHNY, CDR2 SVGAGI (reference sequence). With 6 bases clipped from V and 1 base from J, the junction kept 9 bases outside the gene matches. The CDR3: CASRNGLAGRTDTQYF. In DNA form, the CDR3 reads TGTGCCAGCAGAAATGGACTAGCCGGACGCACAGATACGCAGTATTTT.

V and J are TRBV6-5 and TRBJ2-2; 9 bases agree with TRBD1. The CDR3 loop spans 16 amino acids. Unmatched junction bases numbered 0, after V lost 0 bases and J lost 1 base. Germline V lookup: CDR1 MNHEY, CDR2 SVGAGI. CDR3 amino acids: CASSYSGQGNTGELFF. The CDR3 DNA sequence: TGTGCCAGCAGTTACTCGGGACAGGGGAACACCGGGGAGCTGTTTTTT.

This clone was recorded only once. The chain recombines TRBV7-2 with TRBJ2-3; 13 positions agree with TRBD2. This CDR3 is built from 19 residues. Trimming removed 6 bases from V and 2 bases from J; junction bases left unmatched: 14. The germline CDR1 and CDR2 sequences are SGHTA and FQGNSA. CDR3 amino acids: CASSSTGLAGLRHTDTQYF. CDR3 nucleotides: TGTGCCAGCAGTAGTACGGGACTAGCGGGGCTCAGGCACACAGATACGCAGTATTTT. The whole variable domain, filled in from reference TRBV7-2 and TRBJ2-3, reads GAGVSQSPSNKVTEKGKDVELRCDPISGHTALYWYRQSLGQGLEFLIYFQGNSAPDKSGLPSDRFSAERTGGSVSTLTIQRTQQEDSAVYLCASSSTGLAGLRHTDTQYFGPGTRLTVL.